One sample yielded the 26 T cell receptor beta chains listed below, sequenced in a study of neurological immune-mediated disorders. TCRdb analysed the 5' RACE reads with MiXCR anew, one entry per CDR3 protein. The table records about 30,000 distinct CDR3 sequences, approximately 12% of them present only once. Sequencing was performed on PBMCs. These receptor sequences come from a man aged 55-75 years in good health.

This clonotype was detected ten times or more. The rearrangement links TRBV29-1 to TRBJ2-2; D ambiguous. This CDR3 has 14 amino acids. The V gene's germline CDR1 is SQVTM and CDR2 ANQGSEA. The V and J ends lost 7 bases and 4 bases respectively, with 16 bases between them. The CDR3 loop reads CSAISGPTTGELFF. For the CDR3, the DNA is TGCAGCGCTATATCGGGCCCAACCACCGGGGAGCTGTTTTTT.

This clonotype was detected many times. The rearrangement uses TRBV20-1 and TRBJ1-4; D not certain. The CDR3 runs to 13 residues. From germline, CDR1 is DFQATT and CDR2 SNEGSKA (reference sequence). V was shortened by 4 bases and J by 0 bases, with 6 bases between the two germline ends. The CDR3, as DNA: TGCAGTGCTACAGGATCAACTAATGAAAAACTGTTTTTT. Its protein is CSATGSTNEKLFF.

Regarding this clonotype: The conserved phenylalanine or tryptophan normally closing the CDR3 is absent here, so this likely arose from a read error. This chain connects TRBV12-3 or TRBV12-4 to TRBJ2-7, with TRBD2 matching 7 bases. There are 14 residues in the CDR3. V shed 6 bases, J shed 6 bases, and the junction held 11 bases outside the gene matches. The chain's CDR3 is CASSYGLAGVEQYL. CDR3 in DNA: TGTGCCAGCAGCTACGGACTTGCGGGAGTCGAGCAGTACCTC.

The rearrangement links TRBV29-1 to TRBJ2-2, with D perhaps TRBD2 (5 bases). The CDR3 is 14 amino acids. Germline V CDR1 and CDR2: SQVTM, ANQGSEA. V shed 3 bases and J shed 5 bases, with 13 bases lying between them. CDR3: CSVERQPGTGELFF. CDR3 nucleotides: TGCAGCGTTGAGCGGCAGCCGGGGACCGGGGAGCTGTTTTTT.

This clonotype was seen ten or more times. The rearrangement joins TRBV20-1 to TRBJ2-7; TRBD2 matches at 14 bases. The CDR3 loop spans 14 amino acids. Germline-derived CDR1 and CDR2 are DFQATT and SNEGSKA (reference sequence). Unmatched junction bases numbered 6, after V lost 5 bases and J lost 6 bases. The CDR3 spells CSAFPGTSGGEQYF. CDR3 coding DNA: TGCAGTGCTTTCCCCGGGACTAGCGGGGGCGAGCAGTACTTC.

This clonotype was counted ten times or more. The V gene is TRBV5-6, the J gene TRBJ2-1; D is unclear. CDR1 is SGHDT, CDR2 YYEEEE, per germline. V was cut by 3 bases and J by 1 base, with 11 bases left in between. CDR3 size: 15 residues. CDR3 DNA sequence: TGTGCCAGCAGCTCCACCGTGATATCCTACAATGAGCAGTTCTTC. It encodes CASSSTVISYNEQFF.

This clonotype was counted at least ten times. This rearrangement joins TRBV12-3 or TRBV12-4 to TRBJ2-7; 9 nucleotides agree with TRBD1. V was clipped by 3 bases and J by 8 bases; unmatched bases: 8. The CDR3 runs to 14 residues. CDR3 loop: CASSLMGQGSQQYF. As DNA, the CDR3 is TGTGCCAGCAGTTTGATGGGACAGGGCAGCCAGCAGTACTTC.

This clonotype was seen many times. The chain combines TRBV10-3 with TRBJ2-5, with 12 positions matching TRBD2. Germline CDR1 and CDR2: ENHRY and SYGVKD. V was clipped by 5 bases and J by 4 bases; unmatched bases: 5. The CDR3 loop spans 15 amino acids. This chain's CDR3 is CAISWTSGTGETQYF. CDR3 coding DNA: TGTGCCATCAGTTGGACTAGCGGGACGGGAGAGACCCAGTACTTC.

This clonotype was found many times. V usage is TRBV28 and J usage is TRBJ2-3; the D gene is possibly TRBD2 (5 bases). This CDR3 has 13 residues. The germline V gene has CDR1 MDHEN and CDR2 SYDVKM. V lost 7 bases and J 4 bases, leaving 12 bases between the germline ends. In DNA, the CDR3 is TGTGCCAGCACAGTAGGGAGCGCAGATACGCAGTATTTT. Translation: CASTVGSADTQYF.

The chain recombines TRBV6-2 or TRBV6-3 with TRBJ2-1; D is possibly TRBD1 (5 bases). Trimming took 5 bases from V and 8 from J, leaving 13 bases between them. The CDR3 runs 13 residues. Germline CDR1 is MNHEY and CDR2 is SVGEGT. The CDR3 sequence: CASSIWARDEQFF. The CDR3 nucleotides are TGTGCCAGCAGTATATGGGCCAGGGATGAGCAGTTCTTC.

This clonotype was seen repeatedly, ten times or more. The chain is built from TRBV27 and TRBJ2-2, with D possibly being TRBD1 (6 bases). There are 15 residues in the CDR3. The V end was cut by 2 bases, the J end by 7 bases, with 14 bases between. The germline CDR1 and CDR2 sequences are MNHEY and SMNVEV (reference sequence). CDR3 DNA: TGTGCCAGCAGTTTAAGGGACAACCCCTTCGGGGAGCTGTTTTTT. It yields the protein CASSLRDNPFGELFF.

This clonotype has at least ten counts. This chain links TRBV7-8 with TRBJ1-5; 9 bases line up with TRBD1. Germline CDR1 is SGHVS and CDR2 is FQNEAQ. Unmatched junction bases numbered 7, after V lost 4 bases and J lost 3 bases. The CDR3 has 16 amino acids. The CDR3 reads CASSSRTGAHNQPQHF. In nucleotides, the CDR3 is TGTGCCAGCAGCTCGCGGACAGGGGCGCACAATCAGCCCCAGCATTTT.

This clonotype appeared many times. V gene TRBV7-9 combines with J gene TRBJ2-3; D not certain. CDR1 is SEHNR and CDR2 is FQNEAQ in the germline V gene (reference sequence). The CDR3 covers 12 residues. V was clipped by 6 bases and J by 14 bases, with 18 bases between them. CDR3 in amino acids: CASSPTEPRSYF. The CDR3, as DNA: TGTGCCAGCAGTCCGACGGAACCTAGGTCGTATTTT. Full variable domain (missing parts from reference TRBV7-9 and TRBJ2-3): DTGVSQNPRHKITKRGQNVTFRCDPISEHNRLYWYRQTLGQGPEFLTYFQNEAQLEKSRLLSDRFSAERPKGSFSTLEIQRTEQGDSAMYLCASSPTEPRSYFGPGTRLTVL.

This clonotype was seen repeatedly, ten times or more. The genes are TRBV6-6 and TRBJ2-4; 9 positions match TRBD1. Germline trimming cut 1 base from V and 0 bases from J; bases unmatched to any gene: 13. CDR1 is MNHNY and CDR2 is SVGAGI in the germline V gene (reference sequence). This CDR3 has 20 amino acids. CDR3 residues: CASSYFSPGTGRVAKNIQYF. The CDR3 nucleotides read TGTGCCAGCAGTTACTTTAGCCCCGGGACAGGGCGGGTAGCCAAAAACATTCAGTACTTC.

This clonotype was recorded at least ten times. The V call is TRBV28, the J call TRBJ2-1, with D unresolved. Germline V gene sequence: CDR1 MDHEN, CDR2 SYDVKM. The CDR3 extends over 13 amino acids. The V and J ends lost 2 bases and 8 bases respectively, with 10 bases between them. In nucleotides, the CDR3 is TGTGCCAGCAGTTTAGTCGACTGGCATGAGCAGTTCTTC. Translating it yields CASSLVDWHEQFF.

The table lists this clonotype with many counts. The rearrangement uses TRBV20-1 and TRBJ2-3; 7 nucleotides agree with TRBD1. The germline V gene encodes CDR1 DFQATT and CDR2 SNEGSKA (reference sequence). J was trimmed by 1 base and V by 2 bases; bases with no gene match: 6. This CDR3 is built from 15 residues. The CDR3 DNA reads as TGCAGTGCTAGAAAGTGGGACAGCCGCACAGATACGCAGTATTTT. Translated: CSARKWDSRTDTQYF.

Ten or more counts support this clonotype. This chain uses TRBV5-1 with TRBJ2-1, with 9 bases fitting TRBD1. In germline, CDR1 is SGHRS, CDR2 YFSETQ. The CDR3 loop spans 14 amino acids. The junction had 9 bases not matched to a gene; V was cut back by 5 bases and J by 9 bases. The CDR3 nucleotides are TGCGCCAGCAGGGAGGGGACAGGGCGGGTTGAGCAGTTCTTC. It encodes CASREGTGRVEQFF.

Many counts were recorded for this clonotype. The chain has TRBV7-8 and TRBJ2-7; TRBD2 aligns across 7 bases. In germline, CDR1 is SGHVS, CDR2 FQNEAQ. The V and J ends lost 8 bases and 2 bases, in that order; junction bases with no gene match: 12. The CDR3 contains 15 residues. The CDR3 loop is CASASGGSRAYEQYF. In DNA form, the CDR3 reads TGTGCCAGCGCGAGTGGCGGGAGCCGAGCCTACGAGCAGTACTTC.

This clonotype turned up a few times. The DNA for the CDR3 is TGCAGTGCTAGAACGGGGGGAGGGTACAATGAGCAGTTCTTC. It translates to CSARTGGGYNEQFF. V is TRBV20-1 and J is TRBJ2-1; 7 bases map to TRBD2. The CDR3 spans 14 residues. The germline V gene encodes CDR1 DFQATT and CDR2 SNEGSKA (reference sequence). Losses at the gene ends were 2 bases for V and 4 bases for J; bases not matched to a gene: 5.

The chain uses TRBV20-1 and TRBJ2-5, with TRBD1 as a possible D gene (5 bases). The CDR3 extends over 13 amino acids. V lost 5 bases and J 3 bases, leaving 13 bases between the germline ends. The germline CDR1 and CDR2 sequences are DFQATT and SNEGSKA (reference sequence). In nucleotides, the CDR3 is TGCAGTGCTCGAAATGACAGAAAAGAGACCCAGTACTTC. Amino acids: CSARNDRKETQYF.

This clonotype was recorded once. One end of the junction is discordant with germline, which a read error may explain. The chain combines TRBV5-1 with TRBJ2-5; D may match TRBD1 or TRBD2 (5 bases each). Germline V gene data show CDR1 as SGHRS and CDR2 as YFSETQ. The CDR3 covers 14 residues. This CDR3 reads CASSSWGPGETKYF. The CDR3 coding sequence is TGCGCCAGCAGCTCTTGGGGACCCGGAGAGACCAAGTACTTC.

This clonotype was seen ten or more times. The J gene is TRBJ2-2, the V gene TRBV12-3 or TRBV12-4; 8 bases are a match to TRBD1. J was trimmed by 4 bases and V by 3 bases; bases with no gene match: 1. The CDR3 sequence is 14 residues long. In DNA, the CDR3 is TGTGCCAGCAGTTTGGACAGGGTCACCGGGGAGCTGTTTTTT. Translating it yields CASSLDRVTGELFF.

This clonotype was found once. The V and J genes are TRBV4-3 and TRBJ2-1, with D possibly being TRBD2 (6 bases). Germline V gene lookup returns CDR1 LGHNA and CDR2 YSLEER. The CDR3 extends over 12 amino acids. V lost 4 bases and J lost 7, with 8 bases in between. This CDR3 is CASSREDNEQFF. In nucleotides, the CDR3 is TGCGCCAGCAGCCGGGAGGATAATGAGCAGTTCTTC.

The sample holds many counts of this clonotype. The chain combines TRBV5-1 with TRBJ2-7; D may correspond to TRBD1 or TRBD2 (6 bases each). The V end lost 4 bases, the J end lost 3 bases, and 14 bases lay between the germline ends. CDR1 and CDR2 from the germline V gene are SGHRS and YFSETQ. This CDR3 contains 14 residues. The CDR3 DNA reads TGCGCCAGCAGCCCGGAGGGGGTACTCTACGAGCAGTACTTC. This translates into CASSPEGVLYEQYF.

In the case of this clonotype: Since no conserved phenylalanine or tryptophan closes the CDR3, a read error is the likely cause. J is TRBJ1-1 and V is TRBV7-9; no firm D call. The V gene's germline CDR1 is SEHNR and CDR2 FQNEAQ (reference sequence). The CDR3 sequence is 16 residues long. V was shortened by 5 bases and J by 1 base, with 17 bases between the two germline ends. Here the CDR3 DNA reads TGTGCCAGCAGCCCCCGGCTCGCCGGCGGGAACACTGAAGCTTTCTCT. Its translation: CASSPRLAGGNTEAFS.

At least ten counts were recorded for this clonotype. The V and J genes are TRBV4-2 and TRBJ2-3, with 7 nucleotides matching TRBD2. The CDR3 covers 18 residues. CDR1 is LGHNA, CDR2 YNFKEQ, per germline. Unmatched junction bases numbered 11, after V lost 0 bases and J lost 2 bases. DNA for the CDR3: TGTGCCAGCAGCCAAGATACGGCCCAGCGGGGATACACAGATACGCAGTATTTT. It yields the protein CASSQDTAQRGYTDTQYF.